This T cell receptor beta chain was sequenced during a study of CD8 T cells in ankylosing spondylitis. Overall study results and limits: Disease-linked clones were CD8+ and relatively rare in peripheral blood. Characteristic of ankylosing spondylitis blood, it appeared, was a TCR beta motif comprising several highly homologous variants.

MiXCR, run by TCRdb on the 5' RACE reads, gives a single entry per CDR3 protein. Counted here are 500,000 to 650,000 distinct CDR3 sequences, roughly 5.2% occurring once; the ten biggest clones make up around 3.5%. CDR1 is SGHVS and CDR2 is FQNEAQ in the germline V gene. The CDR3 is 15 amino acids. The V end was cut by 1 base, the J end by 4 bases, with 10 bases between. This clonotype has a count of ten or more. Its antigen is undetermined. The chain employs TRBV7-8 and TRBJ1-4; possibly TRBD1 for D (6 bases). The clonotype was recovered from a male donor with ankylosing spondylitis. The sequencing input was blood, either unsorted or a sorted T cell fraction (not recorded which). As DNA, the CDR3 is TGTGCCAGCAGCTTAGGAGGACAGAGTAATGAAAAACTGTTTTTT. It encodes CASSLGGQSNEKLFF.